Listed below are T cell receptor beta chains from one sample, sequenced in a study of cytomegalovirus exposure and HLA in healthy donors. Sequencing used immunoSEQ multiplex PCR; TCRdb keeps in-frame clones, though not all of them. Counted here are about 170,000 clones, 76% occurring once; the ten biggest clones make up around 0.71%. The specimen sequenced was PBMCs. The receptors shown here come from a female donor in good health and CMV-seronegative. The CDR3 runs from the conserved cysteine through the conserved F or W. D genes are given only for firm matches. Expanded clones are given a class, and other clones once, few, many or no size at all.

J gene: TRBJ1-2; D gene: -; V gene: TRBV2; clone size: -; CDR3 DNA: TGTGCCAGCAGAGCTTTAGACTCACTCTACACCTTC; CDR3 protein: CASRALDSLYTF
J gene: TRBJ2-7; D gene: TRBD1; V gene: TRBV28; clone size: -; CDR3 DNA: TGTGCCAGCAGTACCGGACAGGGGGCAGGCGAGCAGTACTTC; CDR3 protein: CASSTGQGAGEQYF
J gene: TRBJ2-3; D gene: TRBD2; V gene: TRBV5-4; clone size: -; CDR3 DNA: TGTGCCAGCAGCCAGGTCCCTAGCGGAGGGACCACAGATACGCAGTATTTT; CDR3 protein: CASSQVPSGGTTDTQYF
J gene: TRBJ2-3; D gene: TRBD1; V gene: TRBV7-2; clone size: -; CDR3 DNA: TGTGCCAGCAGCTTAGCGGGGACAGGGTTTGTCACAGATACGCAGTATTTT; CDR3 protein: CASSLAGTGFVTDTQYF
J gene: TRBJ2-4; D gene: -; V gene: TRBV12-5; clone size: -; CDR3 DNA: TGTGCTAGTGAGCAAGACAGAGACCCGCTAGCCAAAAACATTCAGTACTTC; CDR3 protein: CASEQDRDPLAKNIQYF
J gene: TRBJ2-1; D gene: -; V gene: TRBV19; clone size: -; CDR3 DNA: TGTGCCAGTAGTATCGTGACTCGAAACAATGAGCAGTTCTTC; CDR3 protein: CASSIVTRNNEQFF
J gene: TRBJ2-1; D gene: TRBD2; V gene: TRBV6-5; clone size: -; CDR3 DNA: TGTGCCAGCAGTTACGGAATAGCGGGACCCAATGAGCAGTTCTTC; CDR3 protein: CASSYGIAGPNEQFF
J gene: TRBJ2-7; D gene: -; V gene: TRBV7-2; clone size: few; CDR3 DNA: TGTGCCAGCAGCTTGGGCCGGCTAGCGAGGACTTACGAGCAGTACTTC; CDR3 protein: CASSLGRLARTYEQYF
J gene: TRBJ2-1; D gene: TRBD2; V gene: TRBV18; clone size: -; CDR3 DNA: TGTGCCAGCTCACCAGTAGCGGGAGATCGGGATGAGCAGTTCTTC; CDR3 protein: CASSPVAGDRDEQFF
J gene: TRBJ1-1; D gene: -; V gene: TRBV6-5; clone size: -; CDR3 DNA: TGTGCCAGCAGTCGGCGGGAGAACACTGAAGCTTTCTTT; CDR3 protein: CASSRRENTEAFF
J gene: TRBJ2-7; D gene: TRBD2; V gene: TRBV18; clone size: -; CDR3 DNA: TGTGCCAGCTCACCACCGAGGGGTAGCGGGAGCCCCTACGAGCAGTACTTC; CDR3 protein: CASSPPRGSGSPYEQYF
J gene: TRBJ1-3; D gene: -; V gene: TRBV5-4; clone size: -; CDR3 DNA: TGTGCCAGCAGCTTGGCCGGGGGGAGTAACACCATATATTTT; CDR3 protein: CASSLAGGSNTIYF
J gene: TRBJ1-2; D gene: TRBD1; V gene: TRBV30; clone size: -; CDR3 DNA: TGTGCCTGGAGTCCCCCGGGGACAGGGGATGGCTACACCTTC; CDR3 protein: CAWSPPGTGDGYTF
J gene: TRBJ1-4; D gene: -; V gene: TRBV18; clone size: few; CDR3 DNA: TGTGCCAGCTCACGTAGCTTTAATGAAAAACTGTTTTTT; CDR3 protein: CASSRSFNEKLFF
J gene: TRBJ1-2; D gene: TRBD1; V gene: TRBV28; clone size: -; CDR3 DNA: TGTGCCAGCAGTTTATATAGTCCAGGGGGCAACGGCTACACCTTC; CDR3 protein: CASSLYSPGGNGYTF
J gene: TRBJ2-7; D gene: -; V gene: TRBV5-1; clone size: -; CDR3 DNA: TGCGCCAGCCGCCGCGAGTTGAGCTCCTACGAGCAGTACTTC; CDR3 protein: CASRRELSSYEQYF
J gene: TRBJ2-7; D gene: TRBD2; V gene: TRBV25-1; clone size: once; CDR3 DNA: TGTGCCAGCAGTGAAGATGATCTAGCGGGAGGAGGCGAGCAGTACTTC; CDR3 protein: CASSEDDLAGGGEQYF
J gene: TRBJ1-2; D gene: -; V gene: TRBV5-1; clone size: -; CDR3 DNA: TGCGCCAGCAGCTTGGCTAAGGGGCCTGCATTTGGCTACACCTTC; CDR3 protein: CASSLAKGPAFGYTF
J gene: TRBJ2-3; D gene: -; V gene: TRBV12-5; clone size: -; CDR3 DNA: TGTGCTAGTGGTTTGGACCCACTAGTTGATACGCAGTATTTT; CDR3 protein: CASGLDPLVDTQYF
J gene: TRBJ1-5; D gene: -; V gene: TRBV6-5; clone size: -; CDR3 DNA: TGTGCCGTCCAGAGGGGCAATCAGCCCCAGCATTTT; CDR3 protein: CAVQRGNQPQHF
J gene: TRBJ2-1; D gene: TRBD1; V gene: TRBV5-4; clone size: -; CDR3 DNA: TGTGCCAGCAGCTTGGCCAACAGGGGTTCCTACAATGAGCAGTTCTTC; CDR3 protein: CASSLANRGSYNEQFF
J gene: TRBJ2-7; D gene: TRBD2; V gene: TRBV9; clone size: once; CDR3 DNA: TGTGCCAGCAGCCGACCGGGACTAGCGGGGGAGCAGTACTTC; CDR3 protein: CASSRPGLAGEQYF
J gene: TRBJ1-4; D gene: -; V gene: TRBV30; clone size: -; CDR3 DNA: TGTGCCTGGACAGGGGAAGGTCGAGAAAAACTGTTTTTT; CDR3 protein: CAWTGEGREKLFF
J gene: TRBJ2-3; D gene: -; V gene: TRBV5-4; clone size: -; CDR3 DNA: TGTGCCAGCAGCCTAAAATTGGCGGCCTCCGATACGCAGTATTTT; CDR3 protein: CASSLKLAASDTQYF
J gene: TRBJ2-5; D gene: TRBD1; V gene: TRBV5-1; clone size: few; CDR3 DNA: TGCGCCAGCAGCTTGGGTCAGGGGGCGGTAAAGACCCAGTACTTC; CDR3 protein: CASSLGQGAVKTQYF
J gene: TRBJ2-5; D gene: TRBD1; V gene: TRBV4-3; clone size: -; CDR3 DNA: TGCGCCAGCAGCCCCCGGGACAGGGGCGGAGAGACCCAGTACTTC; CDR3 protein: CASSPRDRGGETQYF
J gene: TRBJ1-6; D gene: TRBD1; V gene: TRBV27; clone size: few; CDR3 DNA: TGTGCCAGCAGTTCCAATGACAGGGGGCGCTTTACACCCCTCCACTTT; CDR3 protein: CASSSNDRGRFTPLHF
J gene: TRBJ2-5; D gene: -; V gene: TRBV6-5; clone size: -; CDR3 DNA: TGTGCCAGCAGTCTTGGACGGGGATCAGAGACCCAGTACTTC; CDR3 protein: CASSLGRGSETQYF
J gene: TRBJ1-6; D gene: -; V gene: TRBV19; clone size: few; CDR3 DNA: TGTGCCAGTAGCGTTTACGGCTCAGGAGGGACCCTCCACTTT; CDR3 protein: CASSVYGSGGTLHF
J gene: TRBJ2-3; D gene: TRBD2; V gene: TRBV6-5; clone size: -; CDR3 DNA: TGTGCCAGCAGTTACGGCGGGAGAGCAGGCCTAGTTACGCAGTATTTT; CDR3 protein: CASSYGGRAGLVTQYF
J gene: TRBJ1-2; D gene: -; V gene: TRBV6-5; clone size: -; CDR3 DNA: TGTGCCAGCAGACCCACAGGGATACTAAACTATGGCTACACCTTC; CDR3 protein: CASRPTGILNYGYTF
J gene: TRBJ2-7; D gene: -; V gene: TRBV20-1; clone size: -; CDR3 DNA: TGCAGTGCTAGAAAAGGAGGGCAGTACTTC; CDR3 protein: CSARKGGQYF
J gene: TRBJ1-2; D gene: -; V gene: TRBV6-5; clone size: few; CDR3 DNA: TGTGCCAGCAGTTACTCGAGCTCGGGAAACTATGGCTACACCTTC; CDR3 protein: CASSYSSSGNYGYTF
J gene: TRBJ1-4; D gene: TRBD1; V gene: TRBV30; clone size: -; CDR3 DNA: TGTGCCTGGACCACGAACAGGGGGGCTAATGAAAAACTGTTTTTT; CDR3 protein: CAWTTNRGANEKLFF
J gene: TRBJ2-2; D gene: TRBD1; V gene: TRBV7-3; clone size: -; CDR3 DNA: TGTGCCAGCAGCTTATTTGGACAGGGTAACACCGGGGAGCTGTTTTTT; CDR3 protein: CASSLFGQGNTGELFF
J gene: TRBJ1-3; D gene: TRBD1; V gene: TRBV27; clone size: few; CDR3 DNA: TGTGCCAGCAGAGGACAGGGGGCATATGGAAACACCATATATTTT; CDR3 protein: CASRGQGAYGNTIYF
J gene: TRBJ1-2; D gene: TRBD1; V gene: TRBV7-8; clone size: -; CDR3 DNA: TGTGCCAGCAGCTCCCACAGGGGTGACTATGGCTACACCTTC; CDR3 protein: CASSSHRGDYGYTF
J gene: TRBJ2-1; D gene: -; V gene: TRBV2; clone size: -; CDR3 DNA: TGTGCCAGCAGTGACTCACGGGGGAGTTACAATGAGCAGTTCTTC; CDR3 protein: CASSDSRGSYNEQFF
J gene: TRBJ1-1; D gene: -; V gene: TRBV7-6; clone size: -; CDR3 DNA: TGTGCCAGCAGCTCCAGGGATTTAAACACTGAAGCTTTCTTT; CDR3 protein: CASSSRDLNTEAFF
J gene: TRBJ2-5; D gene: TRBD1; V gene: TRBV7-6; clone size: -; CDR3 DNA: TGTGCCAGCAGCCTGGACAGGGGGTCTCAAGAGACCCAGTACTTC; CDR3 protein: CASSLDRGSQETQYF
J gene: TRBJ1-2; D gene: -; V gene: TRBV7-2; clone size: once; CDR3 DNA: TGTGCCAGCAGCCCGGGGGGCAGTAACTATGGCTACACCTTC; CDR3 protein: CASSPGGSNYGYTF
J gene: TRBJ1-2; D gene: -; V gene: TRBV28; clone size: -; CDR3 DNA: TGTGCCAGCAGTTTAAGAGGGGGGACTATTTATGGCTACACCTTC; CDR3 protein: CASSLRGGTIYGYTF
J gene: TRBJ2-7; D gene: -; V gene: TRBV5-1; clone size: few; CDR3 DNA: TGCGCCAGCAGCTACGGACACTACGAGCAGTACTTC; CDR3 protein: CASSYGHYEQYF
J gene: TRBJ2-1; D gene: TRBD2; V gene: TRBV18; clone size: once; CDR3 DNA: TGTGCCAGCTCACCATTTCTAGCGGGAGAGACCTACAATGAGCAGTTCTTC; CDR3 protein: CASSPFLAGETYNEQFF
J gene: TRBJ1-5; D gene: TRBD1; V gene: TRBV28; clone size: -; CDR3 DNA: TGTGCCAGCAGCCCACAGGGGTTTAGCAATCAGCCCCAGCATTTT; CDR3 protein: CASSPQGFSNQPQHF
J gene: TRBJ1-1; D gene: -; V gene: TRBV7-2; clone size: -; CDR3 DNA: TGTGCCAGCAGCTTGGGAGCGAACACTGAAGCTTTCTTT; CDR3 protein: CASSLGANTEAFF